This T cell receptor beta chain comes out of a study of CD8+ T cells in alopecia areata. Germline CDR1 reads SGHRS; CDR2 reads YFSETQ. CDR3 length equals 19 residues. Trimming removed 1 base from V and 4 bases from J; junction bases left unmatched: 12. Sequencing used cDNA as its template, made by extracting RNA and reverse transcribing it. Some clones are missing from TCRdb's copy, which holds only in-frame ones; the method was immunoSEQ multiplex PCR. The table lists about 100,000 clones, roughly 84% of them singletons. This sample's treatment: oral pan-JAK inhibitor, 5-10 mg twice daily. The TCR sequence derives from a human donor with alopecia areata. The chain couples TRBV5-1 to TRBJ2-3, with TRBD2 matching 13 bases. Sequenced here: CD8+ T cells sorted from blood, sampled at week 24, from a patient treated with tofacitinib. In DNA form, the CDR3 reads TGCGCCAGCAGCTTGAAGAAGGGACTAGCGGGGTATTTTGCAGATACGCAGTATTTT. This encodes CASSLKKGLAGYFADTQYF. The full variable domain, its missing parts supplied by reference TRBV5-1 and TRBJ2-3, is KAGVTQTPRYLIKTRGQQVTLSCSPISGHRSVSWYQQTPGQGLQFLFEYFSETQRNKGNFPGRFSGRQFSNSRSEMNVSTLELGDSALYLCASSLKKGLAGYFADTQYFGPGTRLTVL.